Listed below are T cell receptor beta chains from one sample, sequenced in a study of control samples from healthy donors and cancer patients. Profiled with immunoSEQ multiplex PCR; TCRdb holds only in-frame clones, not every one. The repertoire holds fewer than 250,000 clones, with roughly nine tenths as singletons. The sample was blood. These receptors came from a man between 25 and 39 years old in good health. Both conserved end residues are part of each CDR3. The D gene is left open where the match is weak. Size tells how often a clone was seen (once, few, many) or the class of an expanded clone, and some rows leave it out.

>.|TRBJ1-3|TRBV5-4|once
TGTGCCAGCAGCTTGGATGTGGTGGACTCTGGAAACACCATATATTTT
CASSLDVVDSGNTIYF
>TRBD1|TRBJ2-2|TRBV19|.
TGTGCCAGTATACAGGGGGCGCACGGGGAGCTGTTTTTT
CASIQGAHGELFF
>.|TRBJ2-7|TRBV21-1|.
TGTGCCAGCAGCAAAGCGAAGGGGACAGGGGCAGACAAAACCTACGAGCAGTACTTC
CASSKAKGTGADKTYEQYF
>.|TRBJ2-3|TRBV2|once
TGTGCCAGCAGTCCTGGACTTGGCACAGATACGCAGTATTTT
CASSPGLGTDTQYF
>TRBD1|TRBJ2-2|TRBV11-2|once
TGTGCCAGCAGCTTTAGGGACAGGGGACCCGGGGAGCTGTTTTTT
CASSFRDRGPGELFF
>TRBD2|TRBJ2-3|TRBV12-5|.
TGTGCTAGTGGTTTGGGGGGACTAGCGGGCCCTACAGATACGCAGTATTTT
CASGLGGLAGPTDTQYF
>.|TRBJ1-1|TRBV19|.
TGTGCCAGTAGTATATATTCGTCCCAATTAGATATGAACACTGAAGCTTTCTTT
CASSIYSSQLDMNTEAFF
>.|TRBJ1-3|TRBV6-5|.
TGTGCCAGCAGTCGCACGGGACAAGGAAACACCATATATTTT
CASSRTGQGNTIYF
>.|TRBJ1-1|TRBV18|few
TGTGCCAGCTCACCGTCGGCACGCAGAAACACTGAAGCTTTCTTT
CASSPSARRNTEAFF
>.|TRBJ2-3|TRBV5-6|.
TGTGCCAGCAGCTTGGGCGGAGTCCTTTTGGGCACAGATACGCAGTATTTT
CASSLGGVLLGTDTQYF
>TRBD1|TRBJ2-3|TRBV29-1|.
TGCAGCGTTGAGGGACAGGGTTACCTAGATACGCAGTATTTT
CSVEGQGYLDTQYF
>.|TRBJ2-3|TRBV7-9|once
TGTGCCAGCACCCCGGGGAGGGGGACAGATACGCAGTATTTT
CASTPGRGTDTQYF
>.|TRBJ2-7|TRBV9|.
TGTGCCAGCAGCGTACGGCCAGGGGCCCCAAGCGAGCAGTACTTC
CASSVRPGAPSEQYF
>TRBD1|TRBJ1-6|TRBV3-1/TRBV3-2|.
TGTGCCAGCAGCCAAGAGCCGGGGACAGGGCCCGGGCCCCTCCACTTT
CASSQEPGTGPGPLHF
>.|TRBJ1-3|TRBV27|.
TGTGCCAGCAGTCACAGGGTCGCAAGTTCTGGAAACACCATATATTTT
CASSHRVASSGNTIYF
>TRBD2|TRBJ2-7|TRBV7-9|.
TGTGCCAGCAGTCAAATCCGGGAGGTGTACTCCTACGAGCAGTACTTC
CASSQIREVYSYEQYF
>.|TRBJ2-3|TRBV11-2|.
TGTGCCAGCAGCTTAGGGGAAACTAGCACAGATACGCAGTATTTT
CASSLGETSTDTQYF